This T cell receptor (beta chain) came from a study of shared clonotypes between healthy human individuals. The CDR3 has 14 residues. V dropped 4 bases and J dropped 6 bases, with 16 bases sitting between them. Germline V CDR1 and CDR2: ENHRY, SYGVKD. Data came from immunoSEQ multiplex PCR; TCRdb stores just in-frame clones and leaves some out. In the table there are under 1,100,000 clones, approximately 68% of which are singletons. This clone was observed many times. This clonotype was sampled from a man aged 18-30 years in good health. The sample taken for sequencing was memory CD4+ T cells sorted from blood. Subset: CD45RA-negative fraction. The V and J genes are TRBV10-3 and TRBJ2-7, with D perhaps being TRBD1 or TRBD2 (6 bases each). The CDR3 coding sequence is TGTGCCATCAGTGGTGGGGGCTTGGGGGGCGAGCAGTACTTC. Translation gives CAISGGGLGGEQYF.